This T cell receptor (beta chain) was captured in a study of control samples from healthy donors and cancer patients. Profiling relied on immunoSEQ multiplex PCR, and the TCRdb table lists in-frame clones only, not all of them. Of approximately 150,000 clones listed, 90% to 95% are singletons. The CDR3 runs 15 residues. The V gene lost 1 base and the J gene lost 2 bases, with 10 bases spanning the gap. CDR1 SEHNR and CDR2 FQNEAQ come from the germline V gene (reference sequence). Material for sequencing was blood. This receptor was identified in a middle-aged man in good health. J is TRBJ2-3 and V is TRBV7-9; weak D call: TRBD1 (6 bases). Here the CDR3 reads CASSLGGLTTDTQYF. CDR3 nucleotide sequence: TGTGCCAGCAGCTTAGGGGGGCTTACCACAGATACGCAGTATTTT.